This TCR beta chain emerged from a study of identifying expanded T cells in peripheral blood. Study observations and caveats: Technical replicates showed around 1.1 changed clones; around two weeks approximately 16; four weeks 19. Across healthy donors, higher total template counts meant significantly greater roughly 2-week count variance.

The sample holds a few counts of this clone. The antigen is not known. This sample also contains other DNA sequences that code for the same CDR3. Healthy donors had no documented immune events, such as infections, while sampled. Sequencing used immunoSEQ multiplex PCR; TCRdb keeps in-frame clones, though not all of them. The repertoire consists of 85,000 to 95,000 clones, with approximately 91% occurring once and the leading ten covering about 4.2%. The CDR3 totals 13 residues. Trimming cost V 0 bases and J 4 bases, with 3 bases left between them. Germline V lookup: CDR1 MRHNA, CDR2 SNTAGT. The material sequenced was blood. The rearrangement uses TRBV6-4 and TRBJ2-2; no clear D. The TCR originated in a person aged 18-69 years in good health. CDR3 loop: CASSDSGTGELFF. The CDR3 nucleotides are TGTGCCAGCAGTGACTCGGGCACCGGGGAGCTGTTTTTT.